Detailed here is one T cell receptor (beta chain). The target antigen is unknown. The data were taken from a study of neoadjuvant nivolumab and ipilimumab in lung cancer. The repertoire was sequenced with immunoSEQ multiplex PCR; TCRdb's copy has only in-frame clones and lacks some. This sample has more than 40,000 clones, with 85% to 90% found just once. The study's findings and limits: Higher pretherapy blood TCR richness went with higher resected-tumor richness.

The TCR was taken from an adult with non-small cell lung cancer. Some clones in this sample may be carry-over from other donors' samples. The specimen comprised blood, sampled before neoadjuvant nivolumab, alone or with ipilimumab.

The CDR3 protein is CAISVGGIETQYF. CDR3 nucleotide sequence: TGTGCCATCAGTGTAGGAGGGATAGAGACCCAGTACTTC. The chain couples TRBV10-3 to TRBJ2-5; D is perhaps TRBD2 (6 bases). Trimming shortened V by 4 bases and J by 4 bases, and 10 bases separated the two germline ends. This CDR3 has 13 amino acids. In germline, CDR1 is ENHRY, CDR2 SYGVKD.